This TCR beta chain was retrieved from a study of CD8 T cells in Susac syndrome. General study findings and limits: Among active patients and in TEMRA cells, CD8+ clonal expansion in Susac reached its peak.

The RNA, about 0.45 to 1 ug, was put through reverse transcription using random hexamers. TCRdb independently ran MiXCR on the immunoSEQ multiplex PCR reads; one entry per CDR3 protein. The profile shows about 100,000 distinct CDR3 sequences, about 96% of them singletons. CD8+ and CD4+ T cells circulating in blood were sequenced for TCR beta. The Susac syndrome patients fit the recently defined diagnostic criteria for definite or probable disease. The TEMRA cells underwent FACS enrichment, while the CD8+ and CD4+ T cells underwent negative isolation. About this clonotype: Antigen: not known.

The clonotype comes from a human donor with Susac syndrome. Sample: CD8+ T cells from PBMCs.

CDR3 residues: CASQDSPNYGYTF. CDR3 nucleotides: TGTGCCAGCCAGGACAGCCCTAACTATGGCTACACCTTC. The chain joins TRBV28 to TRBJ1-2, with D possibly TRBD1 on 6 matching bases. Germline CDR1 and CDR2: MDHEN and SYDVKM. The V and J ends lost 8 bases and 0 bases respectively, with 10 bases between them. The CDR3 extends over 13 amino acids.